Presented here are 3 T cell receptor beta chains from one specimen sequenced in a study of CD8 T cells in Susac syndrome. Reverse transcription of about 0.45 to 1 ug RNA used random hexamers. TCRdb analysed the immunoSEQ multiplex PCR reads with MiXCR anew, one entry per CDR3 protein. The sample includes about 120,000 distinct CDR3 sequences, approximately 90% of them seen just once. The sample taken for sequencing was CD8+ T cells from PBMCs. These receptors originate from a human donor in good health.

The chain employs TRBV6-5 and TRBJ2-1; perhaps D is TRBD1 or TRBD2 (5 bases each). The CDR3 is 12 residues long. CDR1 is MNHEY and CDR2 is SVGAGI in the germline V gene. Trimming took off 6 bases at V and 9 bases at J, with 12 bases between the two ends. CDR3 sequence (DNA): TGTGCCAGCAGGATAAGTGGGGGTGAGCAGTTCTTC. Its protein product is CASRISGGEQFF.

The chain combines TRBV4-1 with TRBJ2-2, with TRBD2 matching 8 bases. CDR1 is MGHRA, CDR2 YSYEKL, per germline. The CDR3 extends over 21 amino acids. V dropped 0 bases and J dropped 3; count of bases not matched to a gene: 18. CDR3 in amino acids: CASSQDDGVAGYDVYTGELFF. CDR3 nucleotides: TGCGCCAGCAGCCAAGATGACGGGGTAGCGGGATACGACGTTTACACCGGGGAGCTGTTTTTT.

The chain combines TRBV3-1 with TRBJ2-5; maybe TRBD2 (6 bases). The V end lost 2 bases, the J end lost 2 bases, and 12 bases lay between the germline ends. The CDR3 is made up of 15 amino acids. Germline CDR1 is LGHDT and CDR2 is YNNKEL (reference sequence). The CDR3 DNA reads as TGTGCCAGCAGCCAACAAGTGGGGGGACAAGAGACCCAGTACTTC. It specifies CASSQQVGGQETQYF.